Presented here are 25 T cell receptor beta chains from one specimen sequenced in a study of tumor and adjacent non-tumor tissue in lung cancer. Three rounds of nested PCR, following a modified ARM-PCR protocol, produced the TCRbeta library. TCRdb ran MiXCR on the multiplex PCR reads and lists one entry per CDR3 protein. Found here are roughly 90,000 distinct CDR3 sequences, approximately 73% of them singletons; the top ten hold 20% to 25%. RNA was extracted from bulk tissue without any cell sorting. Distant lung tissue was collected more than 3 cm away from the tumor edge. What was sequenced was distant non-tumor lung tissue. The receptors derive from a woman between 45 and 65 years old with non-small cell lung cancer.

Concerning this clonotype: Its ends do not fully match the called genes, so a read error is possible. V usage is TRBV5-1 and J usage is TRBJ2-2; possible D gene TRBD2, 6 bases. CDR3 length: 15 amino acids. Germline CDR1 reads SGHRS; CDR2 reads YFSETQ. CDR3 DNA sequence: TGCGCCAGGAGCCTTCAAAGCGGGTCCACCGGGGAGCTGGTTTTT. Protein product: CARSLQSGSTGELVF. The variable domain in full, completed from reference TRBV5-1 and TRBJ2-2, reads KAGVTQTPRYLIKTRGQQVTLSCSPISGHRSVSWYQQTPGQGLQFLFEYFSETQRNKGNFPGRFSGRQFSNSRSEMNVSTLELGDSALYLCARSLQSGSTGELVFGEGSRLTVL.

This clonotype was seen just once. The missing conserved phenylalanine or tryptophan at the end of this CDR3 makes a read error likely. V usage is TRBV5-5 and J usage is TRBJ2-7, with 7 bases lining up with TRBD1. The CDR3 is made up of 13 amino acids. The germline CDR1 and CDR2 sequences are SGHKS and YYEKEE (reference sequence). The CDR3 DNA is TGTGCCAGCAGCGGGGGACAGCTGTACGGGCAGTACTAC. It is translated as CASSGGQLYGQYY.

To note about this clonotype: The junction departs from the called germline gene at one end, perhaps through a read error. The chain uses TRBV11-2 and TRBJ1-6; TRBD1 aligns across 8 bases. Germline lookup yields CDR1 SGHAT and CDR2 FQNNGV. The CDR3 runs 14 residues. The CDR3 here is CANSSQGGNSPLHF. The CDR3 DNA is TGTGCCAACAGCTCACAGGGGGGAAATTCACCCCTCCATTTT.

This clonotype is a singleton in its sample. One junction end disagrees with the germline gene, perhaps due to a read error. This chain uses TRBV12-3 or TRBV12-4 with TRBJ1-6; tentative D call: TRBD1 (6 bases). The CDR3 is 14 residues long. The CDR3 nucleotides read TGTGCCAGCAATTCTCAGGGGCATAATTCACCCATCCACTTT. Encoded protein: CASNSQGHNSPIHF.

A note on this clonotype: The conserved closing phenylalanine or tryptophan is absent in this CDR3, likely reflecting a read error. The rearrangement joins TRBV11-2 to TRBJ1-6, with D uncertain. The germline gives CDR1 SGHAT, CDR2 FQNNGV. The CDR3 has 15 amino acids. The CDR3 nucleotides are TGTGCCAGCAGCATAGATCCCGGACCCTATTCACCCCTCCACAAT. Its protein product is CASSIDPGPYSPLHN.

As concerns this clonotype: Here the CDR3 omits its conserved ending phenylalanine or tryptophan, so a read error is the likely source. The DNA is omitted, as the CDR3 cannot be located on it reliably, and the CDR3 follows TCRdb's listing. V is TRBV6-6 and J is TRBJ2-3; the table's TRBD1 call for D was not verified on the DNA. Germline values: CDR1 MNHNY, CDR2 SVGAGI (reference sequence). The CDR3 spans 14 residues, counting both ends. The CDR3 protein is CARTEDSIIDTHYL.

Worth noting for this clonotype: The CDR3 ends on some other residue instead of the conserved phenylalanine or tryptophan, so this is likely a read error. V is TRBV4-2 and J is TRBJ2-6; the D is unclear. Germline V lookup: CDR1 LGHNA, CDR2 YNFKEQ. This CDR3 comprises 14 residues. This chain's CDR3 is CASSPLVGANVLTS. Written as DNA, the CDR3 is TGTGCTAGCAGCCCGTTAGTGGGGGCCAACGTCCTGACTTCC.

In regard to this clonotype: Likely a read error: the CDR3 ends without its conserved phenylalanine or tryptophan. The chain recombines TRBV7-9 with TRBJ2-1; weak D call: TRBD2 (5 bases). Per the germline V gene, CDR1 is SEHNR and CDR2 is FQNEAQ (reference sequence). Between the trimmed V and J ends, which lost 7 bases and 8 bases, there was a span of 18 bases. CDR3 size: 14 residues. CDR3 coding DNA: TGTGCCAGCACTCCCCTGGGAGATTGGGATGAGCAGTTCTCC. Its translation is CASTPLGDWDEQFS.

About this clonotype: Sequence at one end of the junction differs from germline and may be a read error. V gene TRBV6-1 combines with J gene TRBJ1-4, with D uncertain. Germline-derived CDR1 and CDR2 are MNHNS and SASEGT. This CDR3 spans 17 amino acids. DNA of the CDR3: TGTGCCAGCAGTGGTCCCGGCCCCGGGCTCGCGAAGGAAAAAACTGTTTTT. This gives the protein CASSGPGPGLAKEKTVF.

This clonotype was observed once. One end of the junction fails to match germline, which may point to a read error. This chain connects TRBV29-1 to TRBJ2-7; a weak D match, TRBD1 (6 bases). CDR1 SQVTM and CDR2 ANQGSEA come from the germline V gene. There are 14 residues in the CDR3. The CDR3 here is CSVGYWQGFNEQYF. The CDR3 coding sequence is TGTAGCGTTGGTTATTGGCAGGGGTTCAACGAGCAGTACTTC.

This clonotype was detected only once. CDR3 in DNA: TGCAGCGTTGTGGAGCCTGGGGACGAGCAGTACTTC. This translates into CSVVEPGDEQYF. The V gene is TRBV29-1, the J gene TRBJ2-7; no clear D gene. The V end lost 4 bases, the J end lost 5 bases, and 12 bases lay between the germline ends. Germline-derived CDR1 and CDR2 are SQVTM and ANQGSEA. The CDR3 is 12 residues long.

This chain uses TRBV11-2 with TRBJ1-5; possibly TRBD1 for D (6 bases). CDR1 and CDR2 from the germline V gene are SGHAT and FQNNGV. The CDR3 is made up of 13 amino acids. Trimming shortened V by 0 bases and J by 12 bases, and 12 bases separated the two germline ends. CDR3 in DNA: TGTGCCAGCAGCTTAGAGGACGAGGGGGACCAGCATTTT. Its protein product is CASSLEDEGDQHF.

The table lists this clonotype with many counts. This chain uses TRBV6-1 with TRBJ2-4; no clear D gene. This CDR3 spans 10 amino acids. V lost 1 base, J lost 9 bases, and 1 base lay in between. CDR1 and CDR2 from the germline V gene are MNHNS and SASEGT. The CDR3 sequence: CASSEGIQYF. The CDR3, as DNA: TGTGCCAGCAGTGAAGGCATTCAGTACTTC.

V gene TRBV11-1 combines with J gene TRBJ2-1; D call uncertain. Trimming took 5 bases from V and 8 from J, leaving 16 bases between them. The CDR3 consists of 14 residues. Germline CDR1 SGHAT, CDR2 FQDESV (reference sequence). The CDR3 is CASSIRGGRYEQFF. CDR3 bases: TGTGCCAGCAGCATAAGAGGTGGTCGGTATGAGCAGTTCTTC.

As concerns this clonotype: At one end, the junction sequence differs from germline, possibly due to a read error. The chain is built from TRBV5-4 and TRBJ2-5; weak D call: TRBD1 (6 bases). The CDR3 runs 14 residues. Germline V gives CDR1 SGHNT, CDR2 YYREEE (reference sequence). The CDR3 reads CASSLAGQQETHYF. The CDR3 DNA is TGTGCCAGCAGCTTGGCTGGACAGCAGGAGACCCACTACTTC.

On this clonotype: Germline and junction disagree at one end, which may indicate a read error. The genes are TRBV10-3 and TRBJ2-5, with TRBD2 matching 8 bases. The CDR3 covers 13 residues. In germline, CDR1 is ENHRY, CDR2 SYGVKD. This CDR3 reads CAITLSGREAQYF. CDR3 bases: TGTGCCATCACCCTGAGCGGGAGAGAGGCCCAGTACTTC.

This clonotype occurred many times. The rearrangement joins TRBV28 to TRBJ2-7; the D gene is possibly TRBD1 (6 bases). The length of the CDR3 is 15 residues. Deletions cut 8 bases from V and 4 bases from J, with 21 bases between. Germline assignment: CDR1 MDHEN and CDR2 SYDVKM. In DNA, the CDR3 is TGTGCCAGCCGGGCCCGGGGCAGGGGTCTATACGAGCAGTACTTC. Its translation is CASRARGRGLYEQYF.

As for this clonotype: A read error may account for a junction end that differs from germline. The CDR3 coding sequence is TGCAGCGTTGAACTGTCCGGGAGCTCCTACAGTGAGCGGTTCTTT. Translating it yields CSVELSGSSYSERFF. The V and J genes are TRBV29-1 and TRBJ2-1; tentative D call: TRBD2 (6 bases). Germline V gene sequence: CDR1 SQVTM, CDR2 ANQGSEA. The CDR3 has 15 amino acids.

Remarks on this clonotype: Sequence at one end of the junction differs from germline and may be a read error. The chain couples TRBV6-2 or TRBV6-3 to TRBJ2-5, with a possible D match to TRBD2 (6 bases). The CDR3 covers 14 residues. Germline V lookup: CDR1 MNHEY, CDR2 SVGEGT. In DNA form, the CDR3 reads TGTGTCAGCAGCCGCGGGGCAGATCAAGAGACCCAGTACTTC. Translation gives CVSSRGADQETQYF.

This clonotype was recorded a few times. Its ends do not fully match the called genes, so a read error is possible. The chain recombines TRBV5-4 with TRBJ2-7, with a tentative D call TRBD2 (6 bases). Germline CDR1 reads SGHNT; CDR2 reads YYREEE (reference sequence). This CDR3 is 16 amino acids long. CDR3: CASSPLTGTPTYKQYF. The CDR3 region has the DNA TGTGCCAGCAGCCCCCTCACCGGGACTCCGACCTACAAGCAGTATTTC.

In regard to this clonotype: Sequence at one end of the junction differs from germline and may be a read error. The chain links TRBV6-5 to TRBJ2-7; TRBD2 is a possible D gene (5 bases). CDR1 and CDR2 (germline): MNHEY, SVGAGI. The CDR3 length is 13 residues. The CDR3 DNA is TGTGCCGGCAGTACGCCACGGAGGTACGAGCAGTACTTC. This sequence encodes CAGSTPRRYEQYF.

A note on this clonotype: Relative to the germline gene, one junction end is altered; a read error may explain this. V gene TRBV20-1 combines with J gene TRBJ1-2; D remains ambiguous. The CDR3 is made up of 14 amino acids. Germline lookup yields CDR1 DFQATT and CDR2 SNEGSKA (reference sequence). The CDR3 loop is CSTREEAESYGYTF. CDR3 in DNA: TGCAGTACTAGAGAGGAGGCAGAGAGCTATGGCTACACCTTC.

Notes on this clonotype: At one end the junction does not follow the germline gene, possibly because of a read error. The V and J genes are TRBV11-2 and TRBJ2-1, with TRBD1 matching over 10 bases. The CDR3 loop spans 16 amino acids. CDR1 and CDR2 (germline): SGHAT, FQNNGV. The CDR3 is CTSILEPGQGFTEQFF. The CDR3 DNA sequence: TGTACCAGCATCTTGGAACCGGGACAGGGGTTCACTGAGCAGTTCTTC.

This chain connects TRBV14 to TRBJ1-1; TRBD1 might be the D (5 bases). V was pared by 0 bases and J by 1 base, with 21 bases between. Germline CDR1 reads SGHDN; CDR2 reads FVKESK. The CDR3 covers 19 residues. Here the CDR3 DNA reads TGTGCCAGCAGCCAAGACCCGACAGTCACCAGGAGACGGAACACTGAAGCTTTCTTT. Translation gives CASSQDPTVTRRRNTEAFF.

A note on this clonotype: The final CDR3 position lacks the conserved phenylalanine or tryptophan, pointing to a likely read error. The chain carries TRBV29-1 and TRBJ1-1, with TRBD1 identical over 8 bases. The CDR3 has 14 amino acids. Per the germline V gene, CDR1 is SQVTM and CDR2 is ANQGSEA. CDR3 sequence reads: CSVGGGQDNIEAFS. For the CDR3, the DNA is TGCAGCGTTGGGGGGGGACAGGATAACATTGAAGCTTTCTCT.